Given below is one T cell receptor beta chain in context. Its antigen is not known. The study ran its PCR with 60 Vbeta and 13 Jbeta primers. Measured with immunoSEQ multiplex PCR; TCRdb has only the in-frame clones, and not every one. The data show 100,000 to 150,000 clones, about 73% seen once. The V gene lost 3 bases and the J gene lost 0 bases, with 11 bases spanning the gap. The CDR3 sequence is 14 residues long. The germline gives CDR1 SQVTM, CDR2 ANQGSEA. This specimen comes from a study of cytomegalovirus exposure and HLA in healthy donors. Overall study findings and caveats: Testing in vitro showed a few CMV-associated chains specific for CMV antigens. A later analysis revealed that TCR association rates differed between HLA loci, peaking at DRB1 and bottoming out at HLA-C. For TCR beta chains, V- and J-gene trimming was later linked to a missense DCLRE1C variant. Another analysis was done later, and it associated approximately 18,000 TCR beta sequences with HLA alleles at 0.05 false discovery rate.

V and J are TRBV29-1 and TRBJ1-1; D is possibly TRBD1 (5 bases). This receptor was identified in a woman aged 45 to 65 in good health and CMV-seropositive. Sequencing was carried out using PBMCs. This chain's CDR3 is CSVETESLNTEAFF. DNA of the CDR3: TGCAGCGTTGAGACAGAAAGTTTGAACACTGAAGCTTTCTTT.